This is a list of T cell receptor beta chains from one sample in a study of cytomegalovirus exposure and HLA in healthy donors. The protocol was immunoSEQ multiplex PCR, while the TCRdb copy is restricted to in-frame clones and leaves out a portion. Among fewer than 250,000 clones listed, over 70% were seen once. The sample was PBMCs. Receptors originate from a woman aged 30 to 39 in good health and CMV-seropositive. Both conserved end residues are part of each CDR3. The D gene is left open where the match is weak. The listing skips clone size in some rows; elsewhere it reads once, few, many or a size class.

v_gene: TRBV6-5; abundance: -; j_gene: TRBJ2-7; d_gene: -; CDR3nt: TGTGCCAGCAGTTACGGCAGGGCCTACGAGCAGTACTTC; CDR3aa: CASSYGRAYEQYF
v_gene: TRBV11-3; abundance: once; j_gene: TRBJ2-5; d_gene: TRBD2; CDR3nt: TGTGCCAGCAGCTTGAATAGCGGGTCCGAGACCCAGTACTTC; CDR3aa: CASSLNSGSETQYF
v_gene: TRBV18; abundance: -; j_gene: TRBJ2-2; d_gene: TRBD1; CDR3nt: TGTGCCAGCTCACCATCAGGGGGCAGCGGGGAGCTGTTTTTT; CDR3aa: CASSPSGGSGELFF
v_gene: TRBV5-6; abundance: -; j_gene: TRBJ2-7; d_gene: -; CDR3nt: TGTGCCAGCAGCTTAAGCGTTAGCTCCTACGAGCAGTACTTC; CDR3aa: CASSLSVSSYEQYF
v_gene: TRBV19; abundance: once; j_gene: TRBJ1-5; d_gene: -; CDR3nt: TGTGCCAGTAACCACATCAGGGTTAGCAATCAGCCCCAGCATTTT; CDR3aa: CASNHIRVSNQPQHF
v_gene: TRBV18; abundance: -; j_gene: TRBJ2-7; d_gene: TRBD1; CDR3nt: TGTGCCAGCTCCCTCAAGACAGGGTCCTACGAGCAGTACTTC; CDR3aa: CASSLKTGSYEQYF
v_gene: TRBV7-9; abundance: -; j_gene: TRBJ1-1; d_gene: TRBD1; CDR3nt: TGTGCCAGCAGCTTAGGACAGGGTCTGGTTTTAAGCTACACTGAAGCTTTCTTT; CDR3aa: CASSLGQGLVLSYTEAFF
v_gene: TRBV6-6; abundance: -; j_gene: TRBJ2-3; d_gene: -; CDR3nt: TGTGCCAGCAGTTACCCGACTGAAGATACGCAGTATTTT; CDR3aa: CASSYPTEDTQYF
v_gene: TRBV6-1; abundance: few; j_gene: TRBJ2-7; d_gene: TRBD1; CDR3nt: TGTGCCAGCAGTGAAAGTTGGGACAGGGTTAATGTCGAGCAGTACTTC; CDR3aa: CASSESWDRVNVEQYF
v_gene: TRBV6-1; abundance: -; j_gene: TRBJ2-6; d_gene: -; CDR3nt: TGTGCCAGCAGTGATAGGGGGTCTGGGGCCAACGTCCTGACTTTC; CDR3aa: CASSDRGSGANVLTF
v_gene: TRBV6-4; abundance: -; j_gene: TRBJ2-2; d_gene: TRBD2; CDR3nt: TGTGCCAGCAGTGCTAGCGGTTCCGACACCGGGGAGCTGTTTTTT; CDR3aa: CASSASGSDTGELFF
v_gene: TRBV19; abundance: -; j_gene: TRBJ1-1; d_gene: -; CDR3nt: TGTGCCAGTAGCCTGGGGGGTGGTAGGACTGAAGCTTTCTTT; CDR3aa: CASSLGGGRTEAFF
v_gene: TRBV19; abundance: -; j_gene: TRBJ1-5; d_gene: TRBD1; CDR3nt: TGTGCCAGTAGTATAGAAGGGTACAGGGGAAGCAATCAGCCCCAGCATTTT; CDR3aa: CASSIEGYRGSNQPQHF
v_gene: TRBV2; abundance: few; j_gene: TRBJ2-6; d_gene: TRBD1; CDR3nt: TGTGCCAGTGGACAGGACTCTGGGGCCAACGTCCTGACTTTC; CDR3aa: CASGQDSGANVLTF
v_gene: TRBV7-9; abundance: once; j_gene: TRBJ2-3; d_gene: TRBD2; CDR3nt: TGTTCCAGCAGCGGACGACTAGCGGGAGAAGTGGCAGATACGCAGTATTTT; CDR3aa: CSSSGRLAGEVADTQYF
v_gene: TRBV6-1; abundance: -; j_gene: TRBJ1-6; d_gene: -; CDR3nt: TGTGCCAGCAGTGCAGGACAAAAGGAATCCTATAATTCACCCCTCCACTTT; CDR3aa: CASSAGQKESYNSPLHF
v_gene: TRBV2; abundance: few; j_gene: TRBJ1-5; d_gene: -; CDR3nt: TGTGCCAGCAGTGACACTGCCTGGCCCCAGCATTTT; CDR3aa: CASSDTAWPQHF
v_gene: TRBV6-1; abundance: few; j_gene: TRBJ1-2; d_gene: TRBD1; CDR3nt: TGTGCCAGCAGTGAAGAATTCAGGGGGTTTGGCTACACCTTC; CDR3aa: CASSEEFRGFGYTF
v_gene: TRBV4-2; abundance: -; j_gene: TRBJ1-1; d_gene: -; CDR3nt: TGTGCCAGCAGCCAAGATCTAAGGGGGAACACTGAAGCTTTCTTT; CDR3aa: CASSQDLRGNTEAFF
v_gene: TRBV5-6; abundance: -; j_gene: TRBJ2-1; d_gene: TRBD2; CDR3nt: TGTGCCAGTAGAGCGGGAGGGATCGCGCAGTTCTTC; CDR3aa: CASRAGGIAQFF
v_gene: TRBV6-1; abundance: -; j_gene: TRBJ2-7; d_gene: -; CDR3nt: TGTGCCAGCAGTGAAAAGCGGCTAGCGTCGTACGAGCAGTACTTC; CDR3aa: CASSEKRLASYEQYF
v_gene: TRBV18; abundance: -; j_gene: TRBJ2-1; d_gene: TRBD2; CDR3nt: TGTGCCAGCTCACCCGGACTAGCGGGAGTCGACAATGAGCAGTTCTTC; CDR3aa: CASSPGLAGVDNEQFF
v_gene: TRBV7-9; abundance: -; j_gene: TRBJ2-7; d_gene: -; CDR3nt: TGTGCCAGCAGCTCCGGGACAAAGAGCTCCTACGAGCAGTACTTC; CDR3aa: CASSSGTKSSYEQYF
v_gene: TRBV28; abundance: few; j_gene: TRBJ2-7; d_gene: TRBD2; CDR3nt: TGTGCCAGCAGTTTAAACAGCTTTGAGTGGCGGGAGGAGAACGAGCAGTACTTC; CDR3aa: CASSLNSFEWREENEQYF
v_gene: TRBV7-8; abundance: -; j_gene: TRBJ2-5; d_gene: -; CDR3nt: TGTGCCAGCAGCTCCGGACTGGGGGAGACCCAGTACTTC; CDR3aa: CASSSGLGETQYF
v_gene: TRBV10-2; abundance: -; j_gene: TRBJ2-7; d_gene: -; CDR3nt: TGCGCCAGCACAGCGCAGTACGAGCAGTACTTC; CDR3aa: CASTAQYEQYF
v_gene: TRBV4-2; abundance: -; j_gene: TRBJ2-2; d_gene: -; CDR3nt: TGTGCCAGCAGCCAAGACGGGGCAGGGGAATCCGGGGAGCTGTTTTTT; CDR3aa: CASSQDGAGESGELFF
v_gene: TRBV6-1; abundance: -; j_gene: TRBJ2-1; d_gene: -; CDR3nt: TGTGCCAGCAGTGAACCCACAGGGCGGAATGAGCAGTTCTTC; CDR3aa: CASSEPTGRNEQFF
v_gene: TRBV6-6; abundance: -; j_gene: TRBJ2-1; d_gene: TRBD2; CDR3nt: TGTGCCAGCACGACAGCGGGAGTGTGGAATGAGCAGTTCTTC; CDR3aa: CASTTAGVWNEQFF
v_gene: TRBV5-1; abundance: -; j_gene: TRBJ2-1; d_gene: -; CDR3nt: TGCGCCAGCAGCTTGCGGGGTTTCAATGAGCAGTTCTTC; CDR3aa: CASSLRGFNEQFF
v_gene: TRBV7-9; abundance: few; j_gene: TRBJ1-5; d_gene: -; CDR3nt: TGTGCCAGCAAGGGGTTGAGCAATCAGCCCCAGCATTTT; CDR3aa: CASKGLSNQPQHF
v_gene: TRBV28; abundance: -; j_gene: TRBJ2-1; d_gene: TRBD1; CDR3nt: TGTGCCAGCAGTCGACCGGGACAGGGGCTCCAAGAGCAGTTCTTC; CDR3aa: CASSRPGQGLQEQFF
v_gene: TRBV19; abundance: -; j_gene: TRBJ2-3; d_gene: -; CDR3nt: TGTGCCAGTAGTATACGGCCCGGACTGGCCCGGGATCCGCAGTATTTT; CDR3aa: CASSIRPGLARDPQYF
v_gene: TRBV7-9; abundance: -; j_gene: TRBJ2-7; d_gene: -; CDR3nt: TGTTCCAGCAGCTTAGGCGGCGACGAGCAGTACTTC; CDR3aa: CSSSLGGDEQYF
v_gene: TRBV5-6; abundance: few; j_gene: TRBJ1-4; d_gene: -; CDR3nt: TGTGCCAGCAGCTTGTTTCAGGCTAATGAAAAACTGTTTTTT; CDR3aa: CASSLFQANEKLFF
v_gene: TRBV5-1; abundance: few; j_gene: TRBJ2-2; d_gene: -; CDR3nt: TGCGCCAGCAGGACTAGTTCCACCGGGGAGCTGTTTTTT; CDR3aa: CASRTSSTGELFF
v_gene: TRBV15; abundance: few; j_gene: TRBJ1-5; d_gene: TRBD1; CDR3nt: TGTGCCACCAGCAGAGAGACAGGGTATCAGCCCCAGCATTTT; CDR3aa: CATSRETGYQPQHF
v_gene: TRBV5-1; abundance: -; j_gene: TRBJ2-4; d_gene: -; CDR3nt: TGCGCCAGCAGCAGTTTCAGGGATTCCAAAAACATTCAGTACTTC; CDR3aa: CASSSFRDSKNIQYF
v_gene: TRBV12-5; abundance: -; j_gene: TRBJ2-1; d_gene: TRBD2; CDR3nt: TGTGCTAGTGGACTAGCGGGAGGTGACAATGAGCAGTTCTTC; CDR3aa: CASGLAGGDNEQFF
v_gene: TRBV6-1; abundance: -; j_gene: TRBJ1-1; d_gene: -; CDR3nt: TGTGCCAGCAGTCCTATACAGGGAGTTGAAGCTTTCTTT; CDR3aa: CASSPIQGVEAFF
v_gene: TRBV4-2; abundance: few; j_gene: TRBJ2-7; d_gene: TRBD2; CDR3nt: TGTGCCAGCAGCCTGGCCGGAGCGGGAGGAACCTACGAGCAGTACTTC; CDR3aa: CASSLAGAGGTYEQYF
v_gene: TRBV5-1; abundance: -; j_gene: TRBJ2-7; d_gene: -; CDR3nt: TGCGCCAGCAGCTTCATGAGCTCCTACGAGCAGTACTTC; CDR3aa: CASSFMSSYEQYF
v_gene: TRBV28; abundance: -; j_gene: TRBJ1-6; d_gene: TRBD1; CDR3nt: TGTGCCAGCAGTGAACAGGGGAACAATTCACCCCTCCACTTT; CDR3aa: CASSEQGNNSPLHF
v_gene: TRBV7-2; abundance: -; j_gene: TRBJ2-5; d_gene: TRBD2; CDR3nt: TGTGCCAGCAGCTTGACGGCTAGCGGGAGACGGGAGACCCAGTACTTC; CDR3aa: CASSLTASGRRETQYF
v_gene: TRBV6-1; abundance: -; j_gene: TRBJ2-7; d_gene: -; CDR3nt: TGTGCCAGCCACGGCCCCGGGATCATCGTCTACGAGCAGTACTTC; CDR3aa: CASHGPGIIVYEQYF
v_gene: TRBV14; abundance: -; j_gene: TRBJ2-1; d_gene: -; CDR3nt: TGTGCCAGCAGCCCTCGGGCGGGCTCATCCCTCAGCGAGCAGTTCTTC; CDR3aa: CASSPRAGSSLSEQFF
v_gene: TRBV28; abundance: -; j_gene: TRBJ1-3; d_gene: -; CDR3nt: TGTGCCAGCAGCCTCCGAAGTTCGGCAGGGCATGGAAACACCATATATTTT; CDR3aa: CASSLRSSAGHGNTIYF
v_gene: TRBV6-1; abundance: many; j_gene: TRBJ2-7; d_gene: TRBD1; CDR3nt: TGTGCCAGCACCGCGGACAGGGGACCCCACGAGCAGTACTTC; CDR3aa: CASTADRGPHEQYF
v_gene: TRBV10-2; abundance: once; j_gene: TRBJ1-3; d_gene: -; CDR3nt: TGCGCCAGCAGTGAAAGCCTCTCTGGAAACACCATATATTTT; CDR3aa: CASSESLSGNTIYF
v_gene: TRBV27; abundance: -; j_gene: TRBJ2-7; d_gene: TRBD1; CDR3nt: TGTGCCAGCAGTTTAGAGGGACAGGGGGCTTACGAGCAGTACTTC; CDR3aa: CASSLEGQGAYEQYF
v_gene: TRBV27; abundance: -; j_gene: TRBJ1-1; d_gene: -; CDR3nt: TGTGCCAGCAGTTTCCCAGGAAACACTGAAGCTTTCTTT; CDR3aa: CASSFPGNTEAFF
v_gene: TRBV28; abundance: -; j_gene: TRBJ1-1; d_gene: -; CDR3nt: TGTGCCAGCAGTTGGGGAGGGAGTTCCGGCACTGAAGCTTTCTTT; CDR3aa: CASSWGGSSGTEAFF
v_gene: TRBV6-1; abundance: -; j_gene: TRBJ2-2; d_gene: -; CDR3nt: TGTGCCAGCAGTGAACTAGGGAGCACCGGGGAGCTGTTTTTT; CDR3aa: CASSELGSTGELFF
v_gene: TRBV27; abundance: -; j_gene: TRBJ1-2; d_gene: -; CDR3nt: TGTGCCAGCAGTTATACAGGGACCTATGGCTACACCTTC; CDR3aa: CASSYTGTYGYTF
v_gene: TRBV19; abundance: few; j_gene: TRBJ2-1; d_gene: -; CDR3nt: TGTGCCAGTAGTTTCTCTAGCCAAATTTACAATGAGCAGTTCTTC; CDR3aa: CASSFSSQIYNEQFF
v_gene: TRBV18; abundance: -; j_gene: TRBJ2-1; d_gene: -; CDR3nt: TGTGCCAGCTCGCCCGACAGTTACAATGAGCAGTTCTTC; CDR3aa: CASSPDSYNEQFF
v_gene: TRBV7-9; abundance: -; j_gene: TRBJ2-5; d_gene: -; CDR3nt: TGTGCCAGCAGCTTAGGACTTGGGGAGACCCAGTACTTC; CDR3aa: CASSLGLGETQYF
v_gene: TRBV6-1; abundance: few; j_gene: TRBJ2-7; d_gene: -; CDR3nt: TGTGCCAGCAGTGAAGTTAGCGGCTACGAGCAGTACTTC; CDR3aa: CASSEVSGYEQYF
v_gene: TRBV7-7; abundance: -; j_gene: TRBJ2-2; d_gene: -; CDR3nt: TGTGCCAGCAGCTTAGCAATCCAGGGAAGTGCCGGGGAGCTGTTTTTT; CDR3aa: CASSLAIQGSAGELFF